Here is one T cell receptor (beta chain) with its context. Its antigen is still unknown. This record belongs to a study of cytomegalovirus exposure and HLA in healthy donors. Study-wide context: The roughly 100 million unique TCR beta sequences, from roughly 180 million T cells, were found by an earlier analysis.

The CDR3 loop spans 14 amino acids. The germline V gene has CDR1 SGHVS and CDR2 FQNEAQ. The V and J ends lost 1 base and 6 bases, in that order; junction bases with no gene match: 5. PCR primers comprised 60 Vbeta and 13 Jbeta primers. The method was immunoSEQ multiplex PCR; TCRdb's version includes in-frame clones alone and lacks a portion of them. Of around 150,000 clones in the sample, around 74% were seen once. General study points: It was 150 to 200 TCR beta chains that were listed as cytomegalovirus-associated.

V and J are TRBV7-8 and TRBJ1-2; TRBD1 agrees at 7 bases. The receptor was isolated from a young man in good health and CMV-seronegative. Sample: PBMCs. The CDR3 here is CASSLDGTVNGYTF. The CDR3 DNA reads as TGTGCCAGCAGCTTAGATGGGACAGTCAATGGCTACACCTTC.